This T cell receptor beta chain was sequenced during a study of T-cell reconstitution after alpha-beta-depleted transplantation in children. Study outcomes and limitations: Recipient T cells and thymic progenitors that survived were the source of the high TCRbeta diversity seen at day 60 in some patients. Newly produced T cells mostly accounted for T-cell counts and diversity one year post-transplant. At around two months after transplant, the alpha-beta T cells were reportedly derived from several hundred expanded clones that came from non-depleted graft cells.

Many counts were recorded for this clonotype. Its antigen is unknown. Researchers prepared the TCRbeta library using unique molecular identifiers, the study reports. TCRdb redid the calling of the PCR reads with MiXCR, one entry per CDR3 protein. Of 280,000 or so distinct CDR3 sequences in the sample, 11% are singletons; the top ten hold around a quarter. Germline values: CDR1 SGHTA, CDR2 FQGNSA. The CDR3 extends over 15 amino acids. V lost 3 bases and J lost 7; bases outside the gene matches: 8. The source was peripheral blood, collected 180 days after TCRalphabeta/CD19-depleted stem cell transplant. This chain connects TRBV7-2 to TRBJ2-1; TRBD2 matches 8 bases. The sequence was collected from a male patient aged 2 to 9 who had a stem cell transplant for chronic granulomatous disease, so the T cells may come from the graft donor. The CDR3 here is CASSLRRGGVNEQFF. The CDR3 nucleotides are TGTGCCAGCAGCTTGCGACGGGGGGGCGTAAATGAGCAGTTCTTC.